This T cell receptor beta chain was sequenced in a study of blood T cells in healthy people across ages. Sample-barcoded 5' priming and a J-beta primer mix drove a second PCR of about 6 to 12 cycles. TCRdb reprocessed the 5' RACE reads via MiXCR and lists one record per CDR3 protein. The sample lists over a million distinct CDR3 sequences, under 55% seen once, with around 4% in the top ten. This CDR3 has 11 amino acids. CDR1 SQVTM and CDR2 ANQGSEA come from the germline V gene. This TCR came from a woman aged 18-29 years in good health. Sequencing input: blood. V gene TRBV29-1 combines with J gene TRBJ2-1; a possible D gene is TRBD1 (6 bases). The J call may be faulty, since TRBJ2-7 better matches the DNA end. CDR3 in amino acids: CSVARDNEQYF. The CDR3 bases are TGCAGCGTTGCCAGGGACAATGAGCAGTACTTC.